The 30 T cell receptor beta chains below all came from one sample that was sequenced in a study of blood T cells in healthy people across ages. A sample-barcoded 5' primer and a J-beta primer mix were used in a second PCR of roughly 7 to 11 cycles. Using its own MiXCR run on the 5' RACE reads, TCRdb lists one record per CDR3 protein. The sample records more than 650,000 distinct CDR3 sequences, approximately 22% being singletons. The source material was blood. Receptor source: an older man in good health.

This clonotype has more than one count but fewer than ten. The rearrangement uses TRBV11-2 and TRBJ1-2; TRBD1 might be the D (6 bases). The CDR3 is 15 residues long. Per germline, CDR1 SGHAT and CDR2 FQNNGV. V lost 3 bases and J lost 8, with 19 bases in between. The CDR3 region is CASSFRLGGAQGYTF. The CDR3 nucleotides read TGTGCCAGCAGCTTTCGGTTGGGGGGCGCCCAGGGCTACACCTTC.

This clonotype has only a few counts. V is TRBV7-2 and J is TRBJ1-3; no clear D. CDR1 SGHTA and CDR2 FQGNSA come from the germline V gene. The CDR3 spans 15 residues. V gave up 1 base and J gave up 4 bases, with 11 bases separating them. Written as DNA, the CDR3 is TGTGCCAGCAGCTTAGATCGGGTGGCGGGAAACACCATATATTTT. It encodes CASSLDRVAGNTIYF. The whole variable domain, remainder taken from reference TRBV7-2 and TRBJ1-3, is GAGVSQSPSNKVTEKGKDVELRCDPISGHTALYWYRQSLGQGLEFLIYFQGNSAPDKSGLPSDRFSAERTGGSVSTLTIQRTQQEDSAVYLCASSLDRVAGNTIYFGEGSWLTVV.

This clonotype is a singleton in its sample. The genes are TRBV3-1 and TRBJ1-2, with a weak D call TRBD1 (5 bases). Germline V CDR1 and CDR2: LGHDT, YNNKEL (reference sequence). Between the trimmed V and J ends, which lost 6 bases and 0 bases, there was a span of 14 bases. The CDR3 has 15 amino acids. This CDR3 is CASRGVGQANYGYTF. DNA for the CDR3: TGTGCCAGCAGAGGGGTGGGGCAAGCTAACTATGGCTACACCTTC.

This clonotype was detected many times. This chain joins TRBV5-1 and TRBJ1-2; D not resolved. Deletions cut 0 bases from V and 0 bases from J, with 12 bases between. Germline CDR1 SGHRS, CDR2 YFSETQ. This CDR3 is built from 16 residues. Written as DNA, the CDR3 is TGCGCCAGCAGCTTGGGTGATCTCCCCCCTAACTATGGCTACACCTTC. It encodes CASSLGDLPPNYGYTF. The full variable domain, in which reference TRBV5-1 and TRBJ1-2 provide the parts outside the CDR3, is KAGVTQTPRYLIKTRGQQVTLSCSPISGHRSVSWYQQTPGQGLQFLFEYFSETQRNKGNFPGRFSGRQFSNSRSEMNVSTLELGDSALYLCASSLGDLPPNYGYTFGSGTRLTVV.

This sequence joins TRBV12-3 or TRBV12-4 and TRBJ1-2; 8 bases line up with TRBD1. This CDR3 has 14 residues. Trimming took 4 bases from V and 7 from J; bases not matched to a gene: 8. The CDR3 protein is CASSSGGASRGYTF. In nucleotides, the CDR3 is TGTGCCAGCAGTTCAGGGGGCGCTTCACGTGGCTACACCTTC.

The V call is TRBV12-5, the J call TRBJ1-2, with a weak D call TRBD1 (6 bases). The germline V and J ends were trimmed by 6 bases and 5 bases, with 13 bases remaining between them. Germline V gene sequence: CDR1 LGHNT, CDR2 FRNRAP. This CDR3 contains 13 residues. The chain's CDR3 is CASGRGTRYGYTF. For the CDR3, the DNA is TGTGCTAGTGGACGGGGGACAAGGTATGGCTACACCTTC.

The rearrangement links TRBV6-5 to TRBJ2-5; 11 bases fit TRBD1. The DNA end favors TRBJ2-7, so the J call may be wrong. The CDR3 is 18 residues long. The germline gives CDR1 MNHEY, CDR2 SVGAGI. This CDR3 reads CATWGVTFGQGATYEQYV. The CDR3 nucleotides read TGTGCCACCTGGGGCGTAACCTTCGGACAGGGGGCCACCTACGAGCAGTACGTC.

The V call is TRBV5-1, the J call TRBJ2-1; possibly TRBD2 for D (6 bases). The V end was cut by 0 bases, the J end by 4 bases, with 14 bases between. Germline CDR1 and CDR2: SGHRS and YFSETQ. The CDR3 extends over 16 amino acids. This chain's CDR3 is CASSLVLGGIYNEQFF. Written as DNA, the CDR3 is TGCGCCAGCAGCTTGGTTCTCGGCGGGATTTACAATGAGCAGTTCTTC. The entire variable domain, with the rest obtained from reference TRBV5-1 and TRBJ2-1, is as follows: KAGVTQTPRYLIKTRGQQVTLSCSPISGHRSVSWYQQTPGQGLQFLFEYFSETQRNKGNFPGRFSGRQFSNSRSEMNVSTLELGDSALYLCASSLVLGGIYNEQFFGPGTRLTVL.

This clonotype has only a few counts. The V gene is TRBV7-3, the J gene TRBJ2-4, with D unresolved. The CDR3 is made up of 15 amino acids. V lost 5 bases and J 0 bases, leaving 11 bases between the germline ends. The germline V gene has CDR1 SGHTA and CDR2 FQGTGA. CDR3 sequence: CASSRGISAKNIQYF. DNA of the CDR3: TGTGCCAGCAGCCGAGGAATTTCAGCCAAAAACATTCAGTACTTC.

This clonotype showed up just a few times. V gene TRBV12-3 or TRBV12-4 combines with J gene TRBJ2-3; 9 nucleotides agree with TRBD1. Germline trimming cut 6 bases from V and 3 bases from J; bases unmatched to any gene: 4. This CDR3 spans 14 amino acids. The CDR3 here is CASRRQGDTDTQYF. The CDR3 region has the DNA TGTGCCAGCAGAAGACAGGGGGATACAGATACGCAGTATTTT.

The chain joins TRBV5-1 to TRBJ2-4, with TRBD2 identical over 15 bases. The germline gives CDR1 SGHRS, CDR2 YFSETQ. The trim removed 4 bases at V and 4 bases at J, leaving 3 bases unmatched. The CDR3 extends over 16 amino acids. The CDR3 spells CASSPGTSGGKNIQYF. The DNA of the CDR3 is TGCGCCAGCAGCCCCGGGACTAGCGGGGGGAAAAACATTCAGTACTTC.

The chain has TRBV20-1 and TRBJ2-1; 8 bases agree with TRBD1. The V segment lost 6 bases and the J segment 7 bases; nucleotides outside the gene matches: 8. The CDR3 is made up of 13 amino acids. Germline V gene data show CDR1 as DFQATT and CDR2 as SNEGSKA (reference sequence). The CDR3 DNA sequence: TGCAGTGCGCGACAGGGGTTCGGGAATGAGCAGTTCTTC. Residues: CSARQGFGNEQFF.

This clonotype was picked up a small number of times. The rearrangement uses TRBV5-1 and TRBJ2-3; a possible D gene is TRBD1 (5 bases). V shed 0 bases and J shed 3 bases, with 11 bases lying between them. The CDR3 loop spans 15 amino acids. Germline-derived CDR1 and CDR2 are SGHRS and YFSETQ. CDR3 amino acids: CASSLEGAHTDTQYF. As DNA, the CDR3 is TGCGCCAGCAGCTTGGAAGGGGCGCATACAGATACGCAGTATTTT.

This chain joins TRBV12-3 or TRBV12-4 and TRBJ2-5; 9 positions agree with TRBD2. The end of the DNA fits TRBJ2-1 better, so the J call may be wrong. The CDR3 extends over 15 amino acids. The CDR3 loop reads CASRWIAGVGNEQFF. In nucleotides, the CDR3 is TGTGCCAGCAGGTGGATAGCGGGAGTGGGTAATGAGCAGTTCTTC.

V gene TRBV6-1 combines with J gene TRBJ2-2, with 11 positions matching TRBD1. The CDR3 has 14 residues. In germline, CDR1 is MNHNS, CDR2 SASEGT. The V gene end was trimmed by 11 bases and the J gene end by 4 bases; junction bases not matched to a gene: 6. The CDR3 protein is CASRGTGGTGELFF. CDR3 DNA: TGTGCCTCCAGGGGGACAGGGGGCACCGGGGAGCTGTTTTTT.

In this sample, this clonotype turned up many times. The chain is built from TRBV6-6 and TRBJ2-1; D not resolved. The V gene lost 4 bases and the J gene lost 0 bases, with 10 bases spanning the gap. CDR3 length: 15 residues. The V gene's germline CDR1 is MNHNY and CDR2 SVGAGI (reference sequence). CDR3 coding DNA: TGTGCCAGCAGTTCCGACCCGAGCTCCTACAATGAGCAGTTCTTC. Amino acids: CASSSDPSSYNEQFF.

This chain connects TRBV18 to TRBJ2-3; 7 bases map to TRBD1. The V gene end was trimmed by 5 bases and the J gene end by 1 base; junction bases not matched to a gene: 9. Looked up from germline, CDR1 is KGHSH and CDR2 is LQKENI. The CDR3 runs to 16 residues. The CDR3 nucleotides are TGTGCCAGCTCATCTACCACAGGGGTAGGCACAGATACGCAGTATTTT. It yields the protein CASSSTTGVGTDTQYF.

This clonotype was seen a handful of times. The chain is built from TRBV6-4 and TRBJ2-3, with D hard to call. The germline V gene has CDR1 MRHNA and CDR2 SNTAGT. V gave up 4 bases and J gave up 0 bases, with 5 bases separating them. The CDR3 consists of 13 residues. CDR3 in DNA: TGTGCCAGCAGTGCGGCTAGCACAGATACGCAGTATTTT. It translates to CASSAASTDTQYF.

The V call is TRBV29-1, the J call TRBJ2-3; no firm D call. This CDR3 contains 13 residues. Germline-derived CDR1 and CDR2 are SQVTM and ANQGSEA. With 2 bases removed from V and 4 bases from J, the gap between germline ends came to 10 bases. This CDR3 reads CSVEPVRPDTQYF. CDR3 sequence (DNA): TGCAGCGTTGAACCTGTCAGGCCAGATACGCAGTATTTT.

This chain uses TRBV29-1 with TRBJ1-1; 10 bases are shared with TRBD1. V trimming: 4 bases; J trimming: 1 base; junction bases outside the gene matches: 3. Germline-derived CDR1 and CDR2 are SQVTM and ANQGSEA. This CDR3 has 14 residues. The DNA for the CDR3 is TGCAGCGTTGGGAGGACAGGGGGGAACACTGAAGCTTTCTTT. Translated, it gives CSVGRTGGNTEAFF. Drawing the rest from reference TRBV29-1 and TRBJ1-1, the complete variable domain is SAVISQKPSRDICQRGTSLTIQCQVDSQVTMMFWYRQQPGQSLTLIATANQGSEATYESGFVIDKFPISRPNLTFSTLTVSNMSPEDSSIYLCSVGRTGGNTEAFFGQGTRLTVV.

V gene TRBV2 combines with J gene TRBJ1-1; weak D call: TRBD1 (5 bases). V lost 6 bases and J lost 6, with 23 bases in between. The CDR3 covers 16 residues. Germline V gives CDR1 SNHLY, CDR2 FYNNEI. In nucleotides, the CDR3 is TGTGCCAGCAGAGAGGCAGGGAATCGCGAGTGGGCTGAAGCTTTCTTT. Its protein is CASREAGNREWAEAFF.

This clonotype was counted between two and nine times. The chain employs TRBV27 and TRBJ2-7; tentative D call: TRBD2 (6 bases). CDR3 length: 16 residues. Germline V gene data show CDR1 as MNHEY and CDR2 as SMNVEV (reference sequence). V shed 4 bases and J shed 4 bases, with 20 bases lying between them. The CDR3: CASSSPLVRGGYEQYF. In nucleotides, the CDR3 is TGTGCCAGCAGTTCCCCCCTTGTGCGTGGGGGGTACGAGCAGTACTTC.

This clonotype showed up just a few times. The DNA for the CDR3 is TGCAGCGTCGGGACAACCTACTCTGGGGCCAACGTCCTGACTTTC. This gives the protein CSVGTTYSGANVLTF. The chain uses TRBV29-1 and TRBJ2-6; possible D gene TRBD1, 6 bases. V shed 6 bases and J shed 0 bases, with 12 bases lying between them. Germline V gene sequence: CDR1 SQVTM, CDR2 ANQGSEA. This CDR3 region has 15 residues.

This chain connects TRBV12-3 or TRBV12-4 to TRBJ2-5; the match to TRBD2 covers 7 bases. The CDR3 length is 14 residues. V was clipped by 3 bases and J by 5 bases; unmatched bases: 6. In DNA form, the CDR3 reads TGTGCCAGCAGTTTTATGACCGGGGGGGAGACCCAGTACTTC. Translation gives CASSFMTGGETQYF.

The rearrangement joins TRBV3-1 to TRBJ2-5; 10 bases align to TRBD2. V lost 5 bases and J lost 3; bases outside the gene matches: 6. CDR1 and CDR2 from the germline V gene are LGHDT and YNNKEL (reference sequence). CDR3 size: 15 residues. The CDR3 coding sequence is TGTGCCAGCAGCGGACCTAGCGGGGGAAAAGAGACCCAGTACTTC. Its translation is CASSGPSGGKETQYF.

Points on this clonotype: This likely comes from a read error, as the CDR3 has no conserved phenylalanine or tryptophan at its end. V is TRBV3-1 and J is TRBJ2-1, with 8 nucleotides matching TRBD2. The trim removed 1 base at V and 10 bases at J, leaving 0 bases unmatched. This CDR3 region has 12 residues. Germline CDR1 and CDR2: LGHDT and YNNKEL (reference sequence). The CDR3 DNA is TGTGCCAGCAGCCAAGTAGCGGGAGAGCAGTTCCTC. It encodes CASSQVAGEQFL.

J is TRBJ1-5 and V is TRBV20-1; D ambiguous. Trimming pared 3 bases from V and 4 bases from J, leaving 13 bases between. This CDR3 spans 14 amino acids. In germline, CDR1 is DFQATT, CDR2 SNEGSKA (reference sequence). Written as DNA, the CDR3 is TGCAGTGCTAGGGATGGTCGGCGGAATCAGCCCCAGCATTTT. Protein sequence: CSARDGRRNQPQHF.

This chain joins TRBV14 and TRBJ2-1; 7 nucleotides line up with TRBD2. The CDR3 runs to 16 residues. CDR1 is SGHDN, CDR2 FVKESK, per germline. V shed 4 bases and J 9 bases; nucleotides not matched to a gene: 15. The CDR3 sequence is CASSLNPGLPTIEQFF. The CDR3 nucleotides are TGTGCCAGCAGCCTGAATCCGGGACTACCCACGATTGAGCAGTTCTTC.

This rearrangement joins TRBV4-3 to TRBJ1-5; no definite D call. Per germline, CDR1 LGHNA and CDR2 YSLEER. The CDR3 is 14 residues long. The V and J ends lost 0 bases and 7 bases respectively, with 10 bases between them. Here the CDR3 DNA reads TGCGCCAGCAGCCAAGATGTGAGTGGCCAGCCCCAGCATTTT. It yields the protein CASSQDVSGQPQHF.

This clonotype was counted a few times. The J gene is TRBJ1-5, the V gene TRBV2; D gene uncertain. CDR1 and CDR2 (germline): SNHLY, FYNNEI. V was trimmed by 4 bases and J by 9 bases, leaving 10 bases between them. The CDR3 consists of 12 residues. The CDR3 is CASSVEIGPQHF. Here the CDR3 DNA reads TGTGCCAGCAGTGTGGAGATTGGGCCCCAGCATTTT. Full variable domain (missing parts from reference TRBV2 and TRBJ1-5): EPEVTQTPSHQVTQMGQEVILRCVPISNHLYFYWYRQILGQKVEFLVSFYNNEISEKSEIFDDQFSVERPDGSNFTLKIRSTKLEDSAMYFCASSVEIGPQHFGDGTRLSIL.